A selection of T cell receptor beta chains follows, all from one sample in a study of blood T cell repertoires in COVID-19. Profiled with immunoSEQ multiplex PCR; TCRdb holds only in-frame clones, not every one. The sample records around 290,000 clones, about nine tenths being singletons. Material: PBMCs or T cells enriched from blood (not recorded which). These receptors originate from a woman under 30 who had recovered from COVID-19. The CDR3 runs from the conserved cysteine through the conserved F or W. D genes are given only for firm matches. A row's size may be missing; if present it is once, few, many or a size class.

abundance,v_gene,j_gene,d_gene,CDR3nt,CDR3aa
once,TRBV28,TRBJ1-2,NA,TGTGCCAGCAGTTTGCCCGCCCGGGGGTGGTTTGGCTACACCTTC,CASSLPARGWFGYTF
few,TRBV4-2,TRBJ1-3,NA,TGTGCCAGCAGCCTCGAGGGTGGAAACACCATATATTTT,CASSLEGGNTIYF
NA,TRBV3-1/TRBV3-2,TRBJ2-7,NA,TGTGCCAGCAGCCAAAGGCCCCGAGCGAGAAGGTCGGACGAGCAGTACTTC,CASSQRPRARRSDEQYF
NA,TRBV11-2,TRBJ1-1,NA,TGTGCCAGCAGCTCACAGATGAACACTGAAGCTTTCTTT,CASSSQMNTEAFF
NA,TRBV5-4,TRBJ2-1,TRBD2,TGTGCCAGCAGCTTGGCACTAGCGGGACCCAGCTCCTACAATGAGCAGTTCTTC,CASSLALAGPSSYNEQFF
once,TRBV30,TRBJ2-5,TRBD1,TGTGCCTGGAGTGGATGGGACAGGGACCAAGAGACCCAGTACTTC,CAWSGWDRDQETQYF
NA,TRBV5-4,TRBJ2-3,TRBD1,TGTGCCAGCAGCTTGCTCAGGGGGCTAGGCACAGATACGCAGTATTTT,CASSLLRGLGTDTQYF
NA,TRBV11-2,TRBJ1-1,NA,TGTGCCAGCAGCTTATCGGGGACTGAAGCTTTCTTT,CASSLSGTEAFF
NA,TRBV6-5,TRBJ2-7,TRBD2,TGTGCCAGCATACTAGCGGGGGGACACGAGCAGTACTTC,CASILAGGHEQYF
NA,TRBV28,TRBJ1-1,NA,TGTGCCAGCAGTCCTGGGGGAGGGTGGGGGATGAACACTGAAGCTTTCTTT,CASSPGGGWGMNTEAFF
NA,TRBV4-3,TRBJ1-1,TRBD1,TGCGCCAGCAGCCAGGACAGGGGGCAGTACACTGAAGCTTTCTTT,CASSQDRGQYTEAFF
NA,TRBV3-1/TRBV3-2,TRBJ1-3,TRBD1,TGTGCCAGCAGCCCAGATTTGACAGGGGTTGGAAACACCATATATTTT,CASSPDLTGVGNTIYF
NA,TRBV7-9,TRBJ1-2,NA,TGTGCCAGCAGCTTAGCGGGGCAGGGCCCGACTGACTATGGCTACACCTTC,CASSLAGQGPTDYGYTF
NA,TRBV3-1/TRBV3-2,TRBJ1-6,NA,TGTGCCAGCAGCCAAGGTAGGAGCTCACCCCTCCACTTT,CASSQGRSSPLHF
NA,TRBV7-2,TRBJ2-7,NA,TGTGCCAGCAGCTCAGTAGCGTCAACCTACGAGCAGTACTTC,CASSSVASTYEQYF
NA,TRBV12-3/TRBV12-4,TRBJ1-2,NA,TGTGCCAGCACCATGACAGGATTCTATGGCTACACCTTC,CASTMTGFYGYTF
NA,TRBV10-3,TRBJ1-2,TRBD1,TGTGCCATCAGGGATATAACAGGGGACGGCTACACCTTC,CAIRDITGDGYTF
NA,TRBV11-2,TRBJ1-3,NA,TGTGCCAGCAGCTTAGACCGGGGTTCCACTGGAAACACCATATATTTT,CASSLDRGSTGNTIYF
NA,TRBV6-1,TRBJ2-2,NA,TGTGCCAGCAGTGAAGGTCTACACACCGGGGAGCTGTTTTTT,CASSEGLHTGELFF
few,TRBV4-1,TRBJ1-5,NA,TGCGCCAGCAGCCAAGATGAGTCGGACAGATTACAGCCCCAGCATTTT,CASSQDESDRLQPQHF
NA,TRBV28,TRBJ2-7,NA,TGTGCCAGCAGTTTGGCACTAGCTGGGTACTACGAGCAGTACTTC,CASSLALAGYYEQYF
NA,TRBV28,TRBJ2-1,TRBD2,TGTGCCAGCAGCAAGACTAGCGGGGGTTGGAATGAGCAGTTCTTC,CASSKTSGGWNEQFF
NA,TRBV4-1,TRBJ1-1,NA,TGCGCCAGCAGCCCAACAGTGGAGAACACTGAAGCTTTCTTT,CASSPTVENTEAFF
NA,TRBV29-1,TRBJ1-2,NA,TGCAGCGTTGAACCCAGGGAGGCCTATGGCTACACCTTC,CSVEPREAYGYTF
NA,TRBV24-1,TRBJ2-1,TRBD2,TGTGCCACCAGTCCGGGACTAGCGGTCCAATATCGAAGTAATGAGCAGTTCTTC,CATSPGLAVQYRSNEQFF
NA,TRBV5-6,TRBJ1-3,NA,TGTGCCAGCAGCACAGGGTTGGAAAACACCATATATTTT,CASSTGLENTIYF
NA,TRBV7-3,TRBJ2-7,NA,TGTGCCAGCAGCTTACAAGCGGGTTATACCTACGAGCAGTACTTC,CASSLQAGYTYEQYF
NA,TRBV4-3,TRBJ2-1,NA,TGCGCCAGCAGCCAAACGGGGGACGGGACCTCCTACAATGAGCAGTTCTTC,CASSQTGDGTSYNEQFF
NA,TRBV7-2,TRBJ2-1,NA,TGTGCCATCCTCGAACTCTCAGGTCCCTACAATGAGCAGTTCTTC,CAILELSGPYNEQFF
NA,TRBV4-2,TRBJ2-7,TRBD1,TGTGCCAGCAGCCAAGGACAGGGGTTCAACGAGCAGTACTTC,CASSQGQGFNEQYF